The 10 T cell receptor beta chains below come from one sample, sequenced in a study of T cells after yellow fever vaccination. TCRdb reanalysed the 5' RACE reads using MiXCR and keeps one entry per CDR3 protein. The sample has some 240,000 distinct CDR3 sequences; more than 3.5% are singletons. The specimen was PBMCs, collected 15 days after the yellow fever booster vaccination. These receptors originate from a man between 18 and 29 years old who received the YFV17D yellow fever vaccine.

This clonotype was seen many times. This chain joins TRBV7-9 and TRBJ2-7, with TRBD1 identical over 9 bases. This CDR3 is 15 amino acids long. Losses at the gene ends were 3 bases for V and 2 bases for J; bases not matched to a gene: 5. CDR1 and CDR2 (germline): SEHNR, FQNEAQ (reference sequence). In nucleotides, the CDR3 is TGTGCCAGCAGCTTGGGGGACAGGGTCGCCTACGAGCAGTACGTC. Translating it yields CASSLGDRVAYEQYV.

This clonotype has ten or more counts. This chain joins TRBV29-1 and TRBJ1-1; TRBD1 agrees at 7 bases. V was pared by 4 bases and J by 4 bases, with 3 bases of the junction left unmatched. CDR1 and CDR2 from the germline V gene are SQVTM and ANQGSEA. This CDR3 spans 12 amino acids. This CDR3 is CSVVPGGTEAFF. As DNA, the CDR3 is TGCAGCGTTGTACCAGGGGGCACTGAAGCTTTCTTT.

The chain uses TRBV10-3 and TRBJ2-2; possibly TRBD2 for D (5 bases). Looked up from germline, CDR1 is ENHRY and CDR2 is SYGVKD. V lost 10 bases to trimming and J lost 0 bases, with 12 bases between them. The CDR3 is 14 amino acids. CDR3 sequence (DNA): TGTGCCACCAAGGAGGAGACGAACACCGGGGAGCTGTTTTTT. It yields the protein CATKEETNTGELFF.

This clonotype appeared many times. The chain joins TRBV11-2 to TRBJ2-1; 10 bases are shared with TRBD1. The germline V gene encodes CDR1 SGHAT and CDR2 FQNNGV. J gave up 7 bases and V 6 bases, and 9 bases lay outside the gene matches. CDR3 size: 15 residues. The CDR3 here is CASRSIRDRGNEQFF. The CDR3 DNA reads as TGTGCCAGCAGATCTATCCGGGACAGGGGTAATGAGCAGTTCTTC.

In its sample, this clonotype was seen many times. CDR3 residues: CSARDLGHEQYF. CDR3 DNA sequence: TGCAGTGCTAGAGATCTAGGCCACGAGCAGTACTTC. The rearrangement links TRBV20-1 to TRBJ2-7; D not resolved. The CDR3 consists of 12 residues. The V gene lost 0 bases and the J gene lost 5 bases, with 8 bases spanning the gap. Germline loops: CDR1 DFQATT, CDR2 SNEGSKA (reference sequence).

There are many counts of this clonotype. The chain combines TRBV27 with TRBJ2-7; 7 nucleotides match TRBD1. V gave up 4 bases and J gave up 6 bases; unmatched junction bases: 9. This CDR3 is 14 amino acids long. Germline CDR1 MNHEY, CDR2 SMNVEV (reference sequence). CDR3 amino acids: CASSSRTGVGEQYV. CDR3 sequence (DNA): TGTGCCAGCAGTTCGAGAACAGGGGTGGGCGAGCAGTACGTC.

This clonotype has a count of ten or more. The chain uses TRBV2 and TRBJ1-4, with D possibly being TRBD1 (5 bases). This CDR3 spans 13 amino acids. The germline V and J ends were trimmed by 8 bases and 4 bases, with 11 bases remaining between them. Germline CDR1 is SNHLY and CDR2 is FYNNEI. For the CDR3, the DNA is TGTGCCAGCCGGGGCGGGAGTAATGAAAAACTGTTTTTT. Amino acids: CASRGGSNEKLFF.

This clonotype was seen more than once but under ten times. V is TRBV7-3 and J is TRBJ2-5; D possibly matches TRBD1 or TRBD2 (5 bases each). Germline V CDR1 and CDR2: SGHTA, FQGTGA. V lost 3 bases and J 7 bases, leaving 18 bases between the germline ends. This CDR3 region has 15 residues. The CDR3 here is CASSFLPGPEGTQYF. The CDR3 DNA reads as TGTGCCAGCAGCTTCCTACCGGGGCCCGAGGGGACCCAGTACTTC.

This clonotype was recorded many times. The V gene is TRBV6-6, the J gene TRBJ2-3, with a tentative D call TRBD2 (5 bases). The V gene lost 7 bases and the J gene lost 5 bases, with 10 bases spanning the gap. The CDR3 is 12 amino acids. Per germline, CDR1 MNHNY and CDR2 SVGAGI (reference sequence). CDR3 loop: CASTGNGDTQYF. The CDR3 DNA reads TGTGCCAGCACGGGGAACGGAGATACGCAGTATTTT.

This clonotype was found many times. The chain employs TRBV20-1 and TRBJ1-6; D not resolved. Trimming stripped 0 bases from V and 4 bases from J, with 10 bases between. The CDR3 covers 15 residues. Germline V gene data show CDR1 as DFQATT and CDR2 as SNEGSKA (reference sequence). The CDR3 DNA is TGCAGTGCTAGAGATCCACTCGGGTATAATTCACCCCTCCACTTT. This translates into CSARDPLGYNSPLHF.